This T cell receptor (beta chain) was identified during a study of blood T cell repertoires in COVID-19. The overall study: The United States, Italy and Spain supplied acute and convalescent COVID-19 samples. T cells, B-cell-depleted T cells, or PBMCs supplied cDNA or gDNA.

Libraries were prepared by immunoSEQ multiplex PCR; TCRdb keeps only in-frame clonotypes and omits some of them. In the table there are about 190,000 clones, less than 85% of which are singletons. The sample consisted of peripheral blood. The receptor's source is a woman in her forties or fifties with acute or convalescent COVID-19.

The CDR3 protein is CASIGRGQNLYGYTF. DNA of the CDR3: TGTGCCAGCATCGGCCGGGGACAGAACCTTTATGGCTACACCTTC. The genes are TRBV2 and TRBJ1-2, with TRBD1 matching 7 bases. Germline V gene sequence: CDR1 SNHLY, CDR2 FYNNEI. V trimming: 7 bases; J trimming: 5 bases; junction bases outside the gene matches: 13. The CDR3 is made up of 15 amino acids. Filled out from reference TRBV2 and TRBJ1-2, the complete variable domain reads EPEVTQTPSHQVTQMGQEVILRCVPISNHLYFYWYRQILGQKVEFLVSFYNNEISEKSEIFDDQFSVERPDGSNFTLKIRSTKLEDSAMYFCASIGRGQNLYGYTFGSGTRLTVV.